This T cell receptor beta chain was found in a study of blood T cell repertoires in COVID-19. Study information: Material from acute and convalescent COVID-19 was sourced from the United States, Italy and Spain. From T cells, B-cell-depleted T cells, or PBMCs came the material, which was cDNA or gDNA.

Germline V gene lookup returns CDR1 LGHDT and CDR2 YNNKEL (reference sequence). The CDR3 covers 14 residues. The V and J ends lost 5 bases and 4 bases, in that order; junction bases with no gene match: 5. Under the authors' procedure: From reference gene primer amplification, estimates of nucleated cell counts were derived. Assay: immunoSEQ multiplex PCR; the TCRdb copy retains only in-frame clones and omits some. That table is the source of V, J and clone size, and D and trimming were worked out from the DNA. This table has roughly 250,000 clones, 75% to 85% appearing once. The sample comprised peripheral blood. The source of this sequence is a woman aged 55 to 70 with active or convalescent COVID-19. This chain links TRBV3-1 (or the pseudogene TRBV3-2) with TRBJ2-1, with 7 bases identical to TRBD2. DNA of the CDR3: TGTGCCAGCAGCACCAAGCGGGGATACAATGAGCAGTTCTTC. Translation gives CASSTKRGYNEQFF.